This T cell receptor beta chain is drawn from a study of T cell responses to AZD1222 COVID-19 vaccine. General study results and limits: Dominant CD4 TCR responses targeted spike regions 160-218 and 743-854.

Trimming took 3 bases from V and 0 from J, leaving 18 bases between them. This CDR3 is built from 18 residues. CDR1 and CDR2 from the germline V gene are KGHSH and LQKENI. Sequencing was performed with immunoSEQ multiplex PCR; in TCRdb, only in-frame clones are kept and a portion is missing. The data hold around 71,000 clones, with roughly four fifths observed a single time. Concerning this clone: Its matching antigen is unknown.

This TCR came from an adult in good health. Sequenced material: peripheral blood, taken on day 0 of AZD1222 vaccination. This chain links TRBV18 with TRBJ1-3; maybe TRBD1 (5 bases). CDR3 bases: TGTGCCAGCTCACCTCCCTTGGGGGTAGCGACCTCTGGAAACACCATATATTTT. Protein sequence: CASSPPLGVATSGNTIYF.